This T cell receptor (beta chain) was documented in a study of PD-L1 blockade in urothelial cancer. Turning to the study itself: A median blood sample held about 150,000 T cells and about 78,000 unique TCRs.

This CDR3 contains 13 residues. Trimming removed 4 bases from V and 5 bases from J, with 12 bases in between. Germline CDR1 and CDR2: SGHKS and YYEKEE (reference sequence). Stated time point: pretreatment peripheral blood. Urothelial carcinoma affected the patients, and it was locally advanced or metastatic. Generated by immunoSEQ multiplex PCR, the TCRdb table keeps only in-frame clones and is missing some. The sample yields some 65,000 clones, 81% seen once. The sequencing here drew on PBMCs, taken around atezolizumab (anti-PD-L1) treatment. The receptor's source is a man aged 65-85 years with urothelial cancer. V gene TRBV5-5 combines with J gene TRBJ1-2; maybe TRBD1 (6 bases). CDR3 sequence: CASSEWTEYGYTF. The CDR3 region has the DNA TGTGCCAGCAGCGAATGGACAGAGTATGGCTACACCTTC.